The 14 T cell receptor beta chains listed next were all sequenced from one sample in a study of cytomegalovirus exposure and HLA in healthy donors. Primers for the PCR totalled 60 Vbeta and 13 Jbeta. Generated by immunoSEQ multiplex PCR, the TCRdb table keeps only in-frame clones and is missing some. Among 180,000 or so clones listed, around 75% were seen once. Material for sequencing was PBMCs. These receptors all come from a male donor in good health and CMV-seronegative.

This clone has just one count. The rearrangement links TRBV10-3 to TRBJ2-7; D gene uncertain. The CDR3 loop spans 13 amino acids. V was cut by 2 bases and J by 6 bases, with 11 bases left in between. Germline loops: CDR1 ENHRY, CDR2 SYGVKD. CDR3 bases: TGTGCCATCAGTGAGCCCGTACGAGGCGAGCAGTACTTC. Its protein product is CAISEPVRGEQYF.

The chain joins TRBV28 to TRBJ2-1; the match to TRBD1 covers 9 bases. The CDR3 has 16 residues. Unmatched junction bases numbered 8, after V lost 1 base and J lost 7 bases. CDR1 and CDR2 from the germline V gene are MDHEN and SYDVKM. Written as DNA, the CDR3 is TGTGCCAGCAGTTTATCAACCGGGACAGGGTCGAATGAGCAGTTCTTC. This sequence encodes CASSLSTGTGSNEQFF.

The chain employs TRBV6-1 and TRBJ2-5, with 9 bases fitting TRBD1. Germline loops: CDR1 MNHNS, CDR2 SASEGT. This CDR3 spans 14 amino acids. Trimming took 6 bases from V and 3 from J; bases not matched to a gene: 5. CDR3 sequence: CASSSWTGEETQYF. The CDR3 DNA is TGTGCCAGCAGCAGTTGGACAGGGGAAGAGACCCAGTACTTC.

V is TRBV7-3 and J is TRBJ2-2; 8 nucleotides align to TRBD2. V lost 5 bases and J lost 2; bases outside the gene matches: 4. Germline lookup yields CDR1 SGHTA and CDR2 FQGTGA. This CDR3 is 15 amino acids long. The CDR3 nucleotides read TGTGCCAGCAGCCCCGGGACTAGAAACACCGGGGAGCTGTTTTTT. Protein sequence: CASSPGTRNTGELFF. The complete variable domain, with remaining parts taken from reference TRBV7-3 and TRBJ2-2, reads GAGVSQTPSNKVTEKGKYVELRCDPISGHTALYWYRQSLGQGPEFLIYFQGTGAADDSGLPNDRFFAVRPEGSVSTLKIQRTERGDSAVYLCASSPGTRNTGELFFGEGSRLTVL.

The gene calls are TRBV20-1 and TRBJ2-1, with D hard to call. Germline V CDR1 and CDR2: DFQATT, SNEGSKA (reference sequence). The CDR3 covers 11 residues. V was clipped by 1 base and J by 15 bases, with 13 bases between them. CDR3 region: CSARAGGSRFF. The CDR3 nucleotides are TGCAGTGCTAGAGCTGGTGGTTCGCGGTTCTTC.

J is TRBJ1-1 and V is TRBV19, with D uncertain. The V gene's germline CDR1 is LNHDA and CDR2 SQIVND (reference sequence). V was shortened by 5 bases and J by 2 bases, with 9 bases between the two germline ends. This CDR3 spans 13 amino acids. CDR3 sequence: CASSWASNTEAFF. The CDR3 coding sequence is TGTGCCAGTAGTTGGGCGTCAAACACTGAAGCTTTCTTT.

This chain links TRBV28 with TRBJ2-7; 12 positions agree with TRBD2. J gave up 4 bases and V 5 bases, and 6 bases lay outside the gene matches. Germline CDR1 is MDHEN and CDR2 is SYDVKM. This CDR3 spans 15 amino acids. This CDR3 reads CASSPMGTSGYEQYF. The CDR3 coding sequence is TGTGCCAGCAGTCCGATGGGGACTAGCGGGTACGAGCAGTACTTC.

This clone was seen just once. The rearrangement links TRBV7-6 to TRBJ2-7; 9 positions agree with TRBD1. Trimming took 8 bases from V and 5 from J; bases not matched to a gene: 10. The CDR3 contains 14 residues. The germline gives CDR1 SGHVS, CDR2 FNYEAQ. This CDR3 is CASARTGAFDEQYF. The CDR3 coding sequence is TGTGCCAGCGCCCGGACAGGGGCCTTCGACGAGCAGTACTTC.

This clone was picked up a small number of times. V gene TRBV7-3 combines with J gene TRBJ2-7; 7 bases agree with TRBD1. This CDR3 comprises 14 residues. Unmatched junction bases numbered 3, after V lost 1 base and J lost 3 bases. Germline V gene data show CDR1 as SGHTA and CDR2 as FQGTGA. Here the CDR3 DNA reads TGTGCCAGCAGCTTAAACCAGGGGGACTACGAGCAGTACTTC. The encoded protein is CASSLNQGDYEQYF.

The rearrangement links TRBV10-2 to TRBJ1-1; a possible D gene is TRBD1 (6 bases). Germline assignment: CDR1 WSHSY and CDR2 SAAADI. Deletions cut 6 bases from V and 1 base from J, with 12 bases between. CDR3 length: 14 amino acids. The CDR3 nucleotides read TGCGCCAGCAGCTGGACAGAAGAGAACACTGAAGCTTTCTTT. As protein: CASSWTEENTEAFF.

The chain couples TRBV6-1 to TRBJ1-6; D might be TRBD1 (5 bases). CDR1 is MNHNS, CDR2 SASEGT, per germline. V was cut by 1 base and J by 7 bases, with 8 bases left in between. The CDR3 totals 14 residues. CDR3 sequence (DNA): TGTGCCAGCAGTGAAGGAGACAGAAATTCACCCCTCCACTTT. This encodes CASSEGDRNSPLHF.

This clone was seen a handful of times. The chain links TRBV29-1 to TRBJ2-7; 9 positions match TRBD1. J gave up 1 base and V 3 bases, and 7 bases lay outside the gene matches. This CDR3 has 15 residues. The germline gives CDR1 SQVTM, CDR2 ANQGSEA. The CDR3, as DNA: TGCAGCGTTGATGTCGGGACAGGGATTTCCTACGAGCAGTACTTC. It specifies CSVDVGTGISYEQYF.

The chain combines TRBV7-2 with TRBJ2-3, with D unclear. Trimming removed 4 bases at V and 3 bases at J, with 8 bases between. The CDR3 covers 13 residues. The germline gives CDR1 SGHTA, CDR2 FQGNSA. The CDR3 region has the DNA TGTGCCAGCAGCTCTCCGACTACAGATACGCAGTATTTT. This codes for CASSSPTTDTQYF.

This clone was observed once. The chain joins TRBV11-2 to TRBJ2-3; possible D gene TRBD1, 7 bases. The CDR3 extends over 13 amino acids. The germline gives CDR1 SGHAT, CDR2 FQNNGV. Trimming removed 6 bases at V and 6 bases at J, with 13 bases between. CDR3 region: CASRSPGGDTQYF. The CDR3 nucleotides read TGTGCCAGCAGATCCCCAGGGGGGGATACGCAGTATTTT.